This T cell receptor beta chain was obtained from a study of identical twins listed by TCRdb under 2016. At the level of the whole study: TCR alpha and beta repertoires from monozygotic twins, unrelated adults of various ages and cord blood were deep-sequenced to test whether fetal clonotypes persist. Replicate twin experiments were performed at different times using different library preparation protocols to rule out contamination.

On the study overall, not on this receptor specifically: Out-of-frame TCR alpha sharing in monozygotic twins was systematically underestimated by recombination models, whereas sharing between unrelated individuals was in agreement with the recombination models. Because the same donors could not be followed over many years, the conclusions relied on cross-sectional statistical analysis. A weaker excess of twin sharing was found in beta out-of-frame sequences because the signal-to-noise ratio was lowered by fewer shared sequences. Abundant cord blood beta clonotypes carried fewer insertions; young adult naive repertoires showed a weaker similar trend, while memory repertoires showed none. Out-of-frame TCR alpha sequences shared between twins showed an excess of low generation-probability sequences compared with coincidental sharing between unrelated individuals. Invariant T cells such as MAIT and iNKT could partly confound zero-insertion analyses, although diverse VJ usage argued against such confounding for most clonotypes.

The library was produced with 5' RACE. The reads were generated on an Illumina HiSeq 2000. Template switching introduced a universal primer binding site; the final cDNA contained a unique molecular identifier, enabling accurate counting of TCR cDNA molecules. Specific primers in the conserved constant-segment region were used to synthesize first-strand cDNA for the TCR alpha and beta chains. To control for contamination, every cDNA library was double barcoded, receiving both a SMART-Mk sample barcode and Illumina barcodes. TruSeq adapter sequences and Illumina sample barcodes were added in two successive PCR steps. Sequencing of the TCR alpha and beta cDNA libraries was done on the Illumina HiSeq platform using custom primers. The paper's data handling went like this. Unique molecular identifiers were extracted from raw reads with MiGEC, and CDR3 positions were determined with MiXCR. Recombination models were inferred per individual with the repgenHMM and IGoR tools using an EM algorithm. The analysis of shared clonotypes was done with the tcR package in R, with sharing normalized by the product of cloneset sizes. Out-of-frame nonproductive sequences were analyzed to study raw recombination free of thymic and clonal selection effects. The public reads were reprocessed in TCRdb via fastp at Q25 and MiXCR, keeping in-frame beta chains. Each entry is one CDR3 protein sequence, shown with its most common DNA and genes. The V and J calls here are based on TCRdb, not the publication. A total of hundreds of thousands of distinct CDR3 sequences appear in this sample, over 15% of them only once. The top ten constitute about 12% of the sample.

CDR1 and CDR2 (LNHNV, YYDKDF) derive from the germline V gene (reference sequence). Spanning cysteine to phenylalanine, the CDR3 consists of 15 amino acids. Only CDR3 DNA remains: 45 bases, in frame from the first base. From V the trimming removes 2 bases and from J it removes 7 bases, while the gene matches leave 3 bases of the junction unaccounted for. Points on this clonotype: Its target antigen remains unknown. Per-base qualities were not stored, and no clone one base away is much larger.

Every donor in the study was a healthy Caucasian. Three pairs of female monozygotic twins, all aged about 18 to 30 years, made up the twin cohort. Peripheral blood mononuclear cells were used as the source from which RNA for TCR libraries was isolated. This sample also belongs to another study, concerning T cells expressing NK-cell markers. From that second study: Three sorted T-cell subsets (CD3+CD56+NKG2C+, CD3+CD56+NKG2C- and CD3+CD56-NKG2C+) from several donors had their TCR beta-chain repertoires profiled. Seven of the eight sequenced donors were HCMV-seropositive and one was HCMV-seronegative. To restrict sorting to alphabetaTCR-expressing T cells, an anti-gammadeltaTCR antibody was added in several experiments. In about six donors, the dominant CD3+CD56+NKG2C+ clonotypes were found to rank among the top 10 CD8+ clonotypes and to make up roughly 1.0-7.5% of CD8+ T cells. Those dominant clonotypes were again the most abundant among CD3+CD56-NKG2C+ cells in a handful of donors, at roughly 25-65%. It remained unclear whether the expanded NKG2C-expressing T cell clones were specific for HCMV antigens. All eight donors whose samples were sequenced were randomly selected healthy volunteers, three of them men and five women. HCMV serostatus was determined by detecting HCMV-specific IgG in serum with a commercial ELISA kit. For six donors, bulk peripheral blood T-cell repertoires were additionally sequenced from unsorted PBMC. MIGEC handled demultiplexing of the reads and grouping by UMI, while MiTCR was used to assemble and quantify clonotypes. To exclude erroneous sequences, any TCR cDNA sequence not supported by at least two reads was discarded. Downstream repertoire analysis used the tcR package, and clonotypes were matched across fractions by CDR3 nucleotide sequence plus V segment. Antigen specificity was annotated against VDJdb with VDJmatch, allowing one amino acid substitution in CDR3.

Rearrangement joined TRBV15 to TRBJ1-5, and TRBD1 matches 12 of the central bases. This TCR was sampled from a woman under 30 in good health. Sequencing was carried out using PBMCs. The sequenced DNA is TGTGCCACCAGCAGACCCGGGACAGGGGGCCAGCCCCAGCATTTT. Its protein reads: CATSRPGTGGQPQHF.